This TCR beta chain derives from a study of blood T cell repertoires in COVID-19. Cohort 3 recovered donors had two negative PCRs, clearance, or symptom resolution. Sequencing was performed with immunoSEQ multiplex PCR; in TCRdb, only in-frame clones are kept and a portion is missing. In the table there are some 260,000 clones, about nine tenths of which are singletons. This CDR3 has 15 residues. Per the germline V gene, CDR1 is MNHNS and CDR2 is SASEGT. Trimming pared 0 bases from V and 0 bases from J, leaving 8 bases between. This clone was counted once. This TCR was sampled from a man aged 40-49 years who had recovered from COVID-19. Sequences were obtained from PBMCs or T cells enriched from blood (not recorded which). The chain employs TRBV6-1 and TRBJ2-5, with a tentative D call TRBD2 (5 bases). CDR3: CASSEAEVYQETQYF. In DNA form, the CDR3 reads TGTGCCAGCAGTGAAGCGGAGGTCTACCAAGAGACCCAGTACTTC.